This T cell receptor (beta chain) originates from a study of blood T cell repertoires in COVID-19. Data came from immunoSEQ multiplex PCR; TCRdb stores just in-frame clones and leaves some out. Among hundreds of thousands of clones listed, more than 75% were seen once. Per germline, CDR1 MGHRA and CDR2 YSYEKL. The V and J ends lost 1 base and 6 bases, in that order; junction bases with no gene match: 6. This CDR3 is built from 15 residues. V usage is TRBV4-1 and J usage is TRBJ2-1; 7 bases map to TRBD2. Input material: peripheral blood. The clonotype comes from a woman in her fifties or sixties with COVID-19, enrolled during active disease. DNA of the CDR3: TGCGCCAGCAGCCAAGTGGGGCTAGCGGTCAATGAGCAGTTCTTC. It is translated as CASSQVGLAVNEQFF.